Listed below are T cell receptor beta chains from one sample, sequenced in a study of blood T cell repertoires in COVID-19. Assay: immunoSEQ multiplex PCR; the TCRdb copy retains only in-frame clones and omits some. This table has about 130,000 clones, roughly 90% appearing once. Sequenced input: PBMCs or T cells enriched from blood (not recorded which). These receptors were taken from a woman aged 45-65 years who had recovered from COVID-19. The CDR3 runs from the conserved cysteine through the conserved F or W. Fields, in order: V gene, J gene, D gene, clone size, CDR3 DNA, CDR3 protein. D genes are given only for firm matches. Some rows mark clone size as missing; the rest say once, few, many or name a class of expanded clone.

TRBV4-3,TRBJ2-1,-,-,TGCGCCAGCAGTTCGGGGGAGCGGGCCCGCTCCTACAATGAGCAGTTCTTC,CASSSGERARSYNEQFF
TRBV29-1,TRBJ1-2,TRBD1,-,TGCAGCGTTGCACCGGGACAGGGGACGGTTGGCTACACCTTC,CSVAPGQGTVGYTF
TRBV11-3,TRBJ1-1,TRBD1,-,TGTGCCAGCAGCCTCCGGGACAGGGTCGCTGAAGCTTTCTTT,CASSLRDRVAEAFF
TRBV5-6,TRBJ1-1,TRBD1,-,TGTGCCAGCAGTTATAGGACAGGGGCGAACACTGAAGCTTTCTTT,CASSYRTGANTEAFF
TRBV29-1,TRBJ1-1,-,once,TGCAGCGTATCAGGGTACACTGAAGCTTTCTTT,CSVSGYTEAFF
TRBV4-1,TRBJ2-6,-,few,TGCGCCAGCAGCCGGGAGACTGGGAAGCTATCTGGGGCCAACGTCCTGACTTTC,CASSRETGKLSGANVLTF
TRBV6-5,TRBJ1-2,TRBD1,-,TGTGCCAGCAGGGTGACAGGGGGCAAGAACTATGGCTACACCTTC,CASRVTGGKNYGYTF
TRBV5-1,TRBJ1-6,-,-,TGCGCCAGCAGCTTGGAAGTTCTAAGTTCACCCCTCCACTTT,CASSLEVLSSPLHF
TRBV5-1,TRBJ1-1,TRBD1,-,TGCGCCAGCATGGGACAGGGAGCTTTGGCTTTCTTT,CASMGQGALAFF
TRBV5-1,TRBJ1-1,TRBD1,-,TGCGCCAGCAGCTTGGCAGGGGGCGGGACTGAAGCTTTCTTT,CASSLAGGGTEAFF
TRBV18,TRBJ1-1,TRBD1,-,TGTGCGACCCAAACGGGGACAGGGTTCAGATCCACTGAAGCTTTCTTT,CATQTGTGFRSTEAFF
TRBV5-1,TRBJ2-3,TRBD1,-,TGCGCCAGCAGCTTGTCGGCAGGGGGCTCATATACGCAGTATTTT,CASSLSAGGSYTQYF
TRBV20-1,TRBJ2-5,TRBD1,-,TGCAGTGCTAGTATCGACAGGGGAATGGGAGAGACCCAGTACTTC,CSASIDRGMGETQYF
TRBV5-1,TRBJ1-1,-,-,TGCGCCAGCAGCTCTGGCCAGGGACTCACTGAAGCTTTCTTT,CASSSGQGLTEAFF
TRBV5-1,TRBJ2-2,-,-,TGCGCCAGCAGCCCGGTAGACTCGAGGACCGGGGAGCTGTTTTTT,CASSPVDSRTGELFF
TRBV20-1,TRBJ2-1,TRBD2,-,TGCAGTGCTAGTGGGGGACTAGCGGCCTACAATGAGCAGTTCTTC,CSASGGLAAYNEQFF
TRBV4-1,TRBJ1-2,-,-,TGCGCCAGCAGCCCCGGACAAAATTATGGCTACACCTTC,CASSPGQNYGYTF
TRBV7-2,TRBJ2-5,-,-,TGTGCCAGCAGCTTAGCGAACTGGGCTACACAACCGAAAGAGACCCAGTACTTC,CASSLANWATQPKETQYF
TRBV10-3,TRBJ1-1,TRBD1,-,TGTGCCATCAGTGGACAGGGTGGGAATAAAGCTTTCTTT,CAISGQGGNKAFF
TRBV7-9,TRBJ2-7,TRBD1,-,TGTGCCAGCAGCCCTACAGGGGGCACCAGCTCCTACGAGCAGTACTTC,CASSPTGGTSSYEQYF
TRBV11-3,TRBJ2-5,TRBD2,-,TGTGCCAGCAGCTATGGGGGGGGGTTCGCAGAGACCCAGTACTTC,CASSYGGGFAETQYF
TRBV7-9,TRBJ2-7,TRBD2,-,TGTGCCAGCAGCTCCGGGACTAGCGGGGGTAGCGAGCAGTACTTC,CASSSGTSGGSEQYF
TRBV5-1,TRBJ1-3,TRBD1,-,TGCGCCAGCAGCTTGGGGACAGGGGGCAATGGAAACACCATATATTTT,CASSLGTGGNGNTIYF
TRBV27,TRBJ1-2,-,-,TGTGCCAGCAGTCCCGATACTCCGGACACCCTTGGGTATGGCTACACCTTC,CASSPDTPDTLGYGYTF
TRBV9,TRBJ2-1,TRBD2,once,TGTGCCAGCAGTGCAAGCGGGGGGAAATCCTACAATGAGCAGTTCTTC,CASSASGGKSYNEQFF
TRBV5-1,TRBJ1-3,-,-,TGCGCCAGCAGCTTGACTGGGCTACTTTGGGGAAACACCATATATTTT,CASSLTGLLWGNTIYF
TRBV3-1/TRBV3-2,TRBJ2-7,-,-,TGTGCCAGCAGCCAAGATATGAGGACAGTCTACGAGCAGTACTTC,CASSQDMRTVYEQYF
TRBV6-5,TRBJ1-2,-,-,TGTGCCAGCATGCCAGTGTCCGGGGATCGGTATGGCTACACCTTC,CASMPVSGDRYGYTF
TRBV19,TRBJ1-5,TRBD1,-,TGTGCCAGTAGTACGACAGGGTTGTTTAGCAATCAGCCCCAGCATTTT,CASSTTGLFSNQPQHF
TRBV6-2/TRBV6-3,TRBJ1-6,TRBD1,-,TGTGCCAGCAGTTACGCCGGACAGGGGTACTCACCCCTCCACTTT,CASSYAGQGYSPLHF
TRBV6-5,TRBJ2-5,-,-,TGTGCCAGCAGTCCTATATCTGGCCGCACAGGGTACTTC,CASSPISGRTGYF
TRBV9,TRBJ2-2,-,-,TGTGCCAGCAGCGTAGTAGGACAGTACACCGGGGAGCTGTTTTTT,CASSVVGQYTGELFF
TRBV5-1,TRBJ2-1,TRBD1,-,TGCGCCAGCAGCTTAACAGGGGAAGACTACAATGAGCAGTTCTTC,CASSLTGEDYNEQFF
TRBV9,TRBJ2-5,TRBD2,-,TGTGCCAGCAGCGTAGCGGGCGGGGGGGCTGGAGAGACCCAGTACTTC,CASSVAGGGAGETQYF
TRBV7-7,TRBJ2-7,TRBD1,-,TGTGCTAGCAGCTTAGAACAGGGGCAGGGCTACGAGCAGTACTTC,CASSLEQGQGYEQYF
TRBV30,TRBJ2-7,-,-,TGTGCCTGGAGGTCAGGGTTCGGCTACGAGCAGTACTTC,CAWRSGFGYEQYF
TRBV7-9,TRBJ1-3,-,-,TGTGCCAGCAGCAACCCCGGGGGGCCCGGGCCCTCTGGAAACACCATATATTTT,CASSNPGGPGPSGNTIYF
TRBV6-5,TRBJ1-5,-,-,TGTGCCAGCAGTTACGACAAGAATCAGCCCCAGCATTTT,CASSYDKNQPQHF
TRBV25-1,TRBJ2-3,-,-,TGTGCCAGCAGTGCTTCAGATACGCAGTATTTT,CASSASDTQYF
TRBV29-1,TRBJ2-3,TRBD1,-,TGCAGCGTTGAGCCGGGACAGGGGGCGACGGCAGATACGCAGTATTTT,CSVEPGQGATADTQYF
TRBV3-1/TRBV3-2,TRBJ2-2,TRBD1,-,TGTGCCAGCAGCCAAGTTCCGACAGGGTCCGGGGAGCTGTTTTTT,CASSQVPTGSGELFF
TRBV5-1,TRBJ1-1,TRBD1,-,TGCGCCAGCAGCCTAGGGACAGGTGAAGGCACTGAAGCTTTCTTT,CASSLGTGEGTEAFF
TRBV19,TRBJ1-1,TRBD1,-,TGTGCCAGTAGTGGGACAGGGCTGAACACTGAAGCTTTCTTT,CASSGTGLNTEAFF
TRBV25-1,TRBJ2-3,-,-,TGTGCCAGCCTCAAGGGGGATACGCAGTATTTT,CASLKGDTQYF
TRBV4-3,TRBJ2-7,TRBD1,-,TGCGCCAGCAGCCAAGGCCCCGGGACAGGGGGCTACGAGCAGTACTTC,CASSQGPGTGGYEQYF
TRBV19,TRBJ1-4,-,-,TGTGCCAGTAGTATTGGGGGACTCTCTAATGAAAAACTGTTTTTT,CASSIGGLSNEKLFF
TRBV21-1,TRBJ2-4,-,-,TGTGCCAGCAGCAAAGTTCAGGGGGCGGACAAAAACATTCAGTACTTC,CASSKVQGADKNIQYF
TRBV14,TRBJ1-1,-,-,TGTGCCAGCAGCCCGGGCGGGGGAATTCACACTGAAGCTTTCTTT,CASSPGGGIHTEAFF
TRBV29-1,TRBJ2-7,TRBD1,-,TGCAGCGTTGGTGTCACAGGGGGCGGGTATGGCTACGAGCAGTACTTC,CSVGVTGGGYGYEQYF